The clone carrying this T cell receptor (beta chain) was picked up many times. Antigen specificity is unknown. The germline gives CDR1 DFQATT, CDR2 SNEGSKA (reference sequence). V gave up 0 bases and J gave up 1 base, with 16 bases separating them. The CDR3 loop spans 16 amino acids. This entry belongs to a study of read filtering for tumor transcriptome and immune sequencing. For the study at large: Mean patient age was approximately 66 years, range roughly 40 to 80; around 16 male, 14 to 15 female. DNase treatment preceded whole-transcriptome library preparation. General observations from the study: Compared with RNA-seq, IR-seq gave much higher clonotype depth and reliability. Sorted CD138-negative bone marrow cells were not purified T cells.

The library was built from about 400 ng RNA with molecular barcoded adaptors for alpha/delta and beta/gamma chains. Via MiXCR, TCRdb re-called the reads, giving one row per CDR3 protein. The table includes under 80,000 distinct CDR3 sequences, around 18% detected once. The specimen sequenced was a population of CD138-negative cells sorted from bone marrow. This clonotype was obtained from a donor aged 40 or over with multiple myeloma. J is TRBJ2-7 and V is TRBV20-1; perhaps D is TRBD1 or TRBD2 (5 bases each). The CDR3 reads CSARDWVRESSYEQYF. CDR3 in DNA: TGCAGTGCTAGAGATTGGGTCAGGGAGTCATCCTACGAGCAGTACTTC.